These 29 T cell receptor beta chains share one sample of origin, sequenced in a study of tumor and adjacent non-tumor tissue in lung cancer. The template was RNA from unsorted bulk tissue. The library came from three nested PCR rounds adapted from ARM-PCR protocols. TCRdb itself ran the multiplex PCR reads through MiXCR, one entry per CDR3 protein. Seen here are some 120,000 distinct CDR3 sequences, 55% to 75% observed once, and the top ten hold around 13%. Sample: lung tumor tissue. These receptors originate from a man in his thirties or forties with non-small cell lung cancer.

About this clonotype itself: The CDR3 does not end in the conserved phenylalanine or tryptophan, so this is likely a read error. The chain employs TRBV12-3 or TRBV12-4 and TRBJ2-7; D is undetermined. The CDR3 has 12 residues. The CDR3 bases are TGTGCCAACAGCCACCTAACCTACGTGCAGTACTAC. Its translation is CANSHLTYVQYY.

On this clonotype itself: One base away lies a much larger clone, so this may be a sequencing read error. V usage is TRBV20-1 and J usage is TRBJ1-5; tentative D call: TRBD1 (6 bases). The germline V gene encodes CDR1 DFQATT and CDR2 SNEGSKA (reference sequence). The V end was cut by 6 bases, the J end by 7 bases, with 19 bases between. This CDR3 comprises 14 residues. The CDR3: CSAADRIWGQPQHF. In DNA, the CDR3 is TGCAGTGCCGCCGACAGGATCTGGGGCCAGCCCCAGCATTTT.

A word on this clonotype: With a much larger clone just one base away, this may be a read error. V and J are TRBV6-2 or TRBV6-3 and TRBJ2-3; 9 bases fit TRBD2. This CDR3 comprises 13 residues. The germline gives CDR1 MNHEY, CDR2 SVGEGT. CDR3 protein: CASRTSGTDMQYF. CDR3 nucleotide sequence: TGTGCCAGCAGGACTAGCGGCACAGATATGCAGTATTTT.

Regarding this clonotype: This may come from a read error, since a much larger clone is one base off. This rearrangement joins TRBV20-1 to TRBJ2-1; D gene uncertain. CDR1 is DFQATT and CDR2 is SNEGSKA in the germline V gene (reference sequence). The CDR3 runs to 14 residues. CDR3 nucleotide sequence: TGCAGTGCTAGAGTAGGAACCACCGTGAATGAGCAGATCTTC. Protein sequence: CSARVGTTVNEQIF.

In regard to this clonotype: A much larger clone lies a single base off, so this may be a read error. DNA of the CDR3: TGCAGTGTTAGTCCCGACAGAAACAATCAGCCCCAGCATTTT. This translates into CSVSPDRNNQPQHF. The chain has TRBV20-1 and TRBJ1-5; possible D gene TRBD1, 5 bases. V was shortened by 7 bases and J by 3 bases, with 16 bases between the two germline ends. The CDR3 has 14 residues. The germline CDR1 and CDR2 sequences are DFQATT and SNEGSKA (reference sequence).

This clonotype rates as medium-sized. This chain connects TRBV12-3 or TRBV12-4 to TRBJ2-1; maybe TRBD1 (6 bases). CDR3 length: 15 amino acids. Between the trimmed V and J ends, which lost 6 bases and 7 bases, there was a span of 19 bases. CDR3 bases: TGTGCCAGCAGATGGGGAAACTCGCAGGGGAATGAGCAGTTCTTC. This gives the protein CASRWGNSQGNEQFF.

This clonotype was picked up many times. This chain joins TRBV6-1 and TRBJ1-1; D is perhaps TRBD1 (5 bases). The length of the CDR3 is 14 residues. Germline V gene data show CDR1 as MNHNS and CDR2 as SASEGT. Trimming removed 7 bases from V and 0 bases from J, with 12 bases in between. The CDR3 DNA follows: TGTGCCAGCACTGAGGGACGGGTGAACACTGAAGCTTTCTTT. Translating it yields CASTEGRVNTEAFF.

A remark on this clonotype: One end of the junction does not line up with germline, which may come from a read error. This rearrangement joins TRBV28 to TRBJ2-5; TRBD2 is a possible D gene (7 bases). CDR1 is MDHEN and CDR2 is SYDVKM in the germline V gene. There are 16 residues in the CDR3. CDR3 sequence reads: CTSSPLRGAYQETQYF. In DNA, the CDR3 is TGTACCAGCAGTCCCCTTCGGGGGGCCTACCAAGAGACCCAGTACTTC. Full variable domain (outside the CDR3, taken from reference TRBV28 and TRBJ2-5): DVKVTQSSRYLVKRTGEKVFLECVQDMDHENMFWYRQDPGLGLRLIYFSYDVKMKEKGDIPEGYSVSREKKERFSLILESASTNQTSMYLCTSSPLRGAYQETQYFGPGTRLLVL.

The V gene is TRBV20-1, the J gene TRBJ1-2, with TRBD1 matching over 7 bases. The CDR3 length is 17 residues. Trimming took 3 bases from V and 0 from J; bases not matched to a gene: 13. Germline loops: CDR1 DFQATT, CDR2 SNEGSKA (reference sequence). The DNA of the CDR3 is TGCAGTGCTAGGGTCGTCTCTGGACAGGAAGCTAACTATGGCTACACCTTC. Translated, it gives CSARVVSGQEANYGYTF.

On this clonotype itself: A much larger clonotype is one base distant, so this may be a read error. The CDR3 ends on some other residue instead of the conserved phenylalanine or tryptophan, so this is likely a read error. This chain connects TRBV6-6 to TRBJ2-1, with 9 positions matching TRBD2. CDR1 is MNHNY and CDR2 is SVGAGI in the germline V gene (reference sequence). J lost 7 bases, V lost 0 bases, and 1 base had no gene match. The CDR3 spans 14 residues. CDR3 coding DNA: TGTGCCAGCAGTTACTCGCGGGAGGGGAATGAGCAGTTCCTC. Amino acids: CASSYSREGNEQFL.

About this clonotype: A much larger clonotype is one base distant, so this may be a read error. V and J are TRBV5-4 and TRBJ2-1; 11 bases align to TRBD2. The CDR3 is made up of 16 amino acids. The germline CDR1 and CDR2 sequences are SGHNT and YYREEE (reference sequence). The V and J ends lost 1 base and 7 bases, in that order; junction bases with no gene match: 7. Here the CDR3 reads CASSLTITSGGNEQFF. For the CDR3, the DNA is TGTGCCAGCAGCTTGACCATAACTAGCGGGGGAAATGAGCAGTTCTTC.

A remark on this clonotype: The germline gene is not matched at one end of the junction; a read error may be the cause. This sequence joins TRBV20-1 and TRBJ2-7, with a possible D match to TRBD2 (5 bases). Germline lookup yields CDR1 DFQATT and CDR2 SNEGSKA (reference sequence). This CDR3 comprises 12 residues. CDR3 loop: CSTRPKSYEQYF. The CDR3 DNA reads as TGTAGTACTAGACCGAAGTCTTACGAGCAGTACTTC.

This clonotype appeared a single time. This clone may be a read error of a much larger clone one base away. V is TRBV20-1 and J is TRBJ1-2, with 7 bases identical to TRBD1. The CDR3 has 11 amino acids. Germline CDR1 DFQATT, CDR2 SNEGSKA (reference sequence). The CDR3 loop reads CLPGQNHGYTF. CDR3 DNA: TGTTTGCCGGGACAGAACCATGGCTACACCTTC.

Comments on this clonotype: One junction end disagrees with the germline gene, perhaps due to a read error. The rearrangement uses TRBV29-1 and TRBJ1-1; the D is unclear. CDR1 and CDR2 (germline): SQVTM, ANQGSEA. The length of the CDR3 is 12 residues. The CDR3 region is CIVAWQDIEAFF. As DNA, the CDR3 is TGCATCGTTGCATGGCAAGACATTGAAGCTTTCTTT. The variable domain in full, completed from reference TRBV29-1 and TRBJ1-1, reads SAVISQKPSRDICQRGTSLTIQCQVDSQVTMMFWYRQQPGQSLTLIATANQGSEATYESGFVIDKFPISRPNLTFSTLTVSNMSPEDSSIYLCIVAWQDIEAFFGQGTRLTVV.

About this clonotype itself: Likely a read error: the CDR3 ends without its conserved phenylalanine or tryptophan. The CDR3 nucleotides read TGCAGTGCTAGACCTCCGGAAGTTCGCACAGATACGCAGTATTTA. This translates into CSARPPEVRTDTQYL. The J gene is TRBJ2-3, the V gene TRBV20-1; D unresolved. V shed 2 bases and J shed 1 base, with 13 bases lying between them. The length of the CDR3 is 15 residues. Germline CDR1 reads DFQATT; CDR2 reads SNEGSKA (reference sequence).

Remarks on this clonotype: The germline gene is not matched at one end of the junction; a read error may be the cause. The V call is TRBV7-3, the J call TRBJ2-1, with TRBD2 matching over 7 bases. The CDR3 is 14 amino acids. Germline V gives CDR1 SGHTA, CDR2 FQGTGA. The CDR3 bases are TGTGCTAGCAGCTTAACGTCGGGGGGTAGTAAGCAGTTCTTC. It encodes CASSLTSGGSKQFF.

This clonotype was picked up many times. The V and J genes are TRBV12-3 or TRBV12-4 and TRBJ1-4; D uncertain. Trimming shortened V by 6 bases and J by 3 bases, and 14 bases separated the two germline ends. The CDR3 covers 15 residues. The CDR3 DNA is TGTGCCAGCAGCCAACCGGTGTTGGCTAATGAAAAACTGTTTTTT. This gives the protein CASSQPVLANEKLFF.

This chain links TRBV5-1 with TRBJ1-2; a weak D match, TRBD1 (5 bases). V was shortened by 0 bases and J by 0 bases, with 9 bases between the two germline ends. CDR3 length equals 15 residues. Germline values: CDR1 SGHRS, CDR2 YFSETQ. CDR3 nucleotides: TGCGCCAGCAGCTTGGCCGGGACCGCTAACTATGGCTACACCTTC. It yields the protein CASSLAGTANYGYTF.

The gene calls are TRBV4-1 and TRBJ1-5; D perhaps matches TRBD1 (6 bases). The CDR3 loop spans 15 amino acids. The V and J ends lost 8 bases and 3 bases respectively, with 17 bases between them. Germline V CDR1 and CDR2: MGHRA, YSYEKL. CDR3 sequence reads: CASGERGRNNQPQHF. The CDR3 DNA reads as TGCGCCAGCGGCGAGAGGGGGAGGAACAATCAGCCCCAGCATTTT.

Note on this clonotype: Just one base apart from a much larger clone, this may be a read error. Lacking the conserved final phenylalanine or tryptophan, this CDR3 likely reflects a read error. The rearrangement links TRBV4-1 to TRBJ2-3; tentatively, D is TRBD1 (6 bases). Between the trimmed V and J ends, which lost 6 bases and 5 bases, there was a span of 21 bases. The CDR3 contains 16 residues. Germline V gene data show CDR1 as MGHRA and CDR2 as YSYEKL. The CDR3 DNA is TGCGCCAGCAGTCAACTCCACCTGGGGGCGGGAGATACGCAGTATTCT. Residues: CASSQLHLGAGDTQYS.

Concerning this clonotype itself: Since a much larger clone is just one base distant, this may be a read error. The CDR3 nucleotides read TGCAGCGTCGAAAGTCGGCTAGCGGGAGTGCGGAATGAGCAGTTCTTC. Its protein product is CSVESRLAGVRNEQFF. The chain uses TRBV29-1 and TRBJ2-1, with 10 bases aligning to TRBD2. V dropped 6 bases and J dropped 7; count of bases not matched to a gene: 15. Germline V gives CDR1 SQVTM, CDR2 ANQGSEA. This CDR3 region has 16 residues.

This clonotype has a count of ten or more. DNA for the CDR3: TGCAGCGTTGAACCAGGGGGTGCCTATGGCTACACCTTC. Amino acid sequence: CSVEPGGAYGYTF. The V call is TRBV29-1, the J call TRBJ1-2; 7 nucleotides agree with TRBD1. This CDR3 contains 13 residues. CDR1 is SQVTM, CDR2 ANQGSEA, per germline. V shed 2 bases and J 4 bases; nucleotides not matched to a gene: 4.

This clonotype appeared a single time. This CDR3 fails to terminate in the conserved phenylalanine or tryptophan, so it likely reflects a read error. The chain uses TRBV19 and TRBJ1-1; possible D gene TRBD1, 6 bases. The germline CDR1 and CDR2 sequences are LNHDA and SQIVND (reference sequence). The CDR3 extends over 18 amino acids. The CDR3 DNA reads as TGTGCCAGTAGTAACGGACAGTTCATAAGCATCCTGAACTCTGAAGCTTTCTAT. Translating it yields CASSNGQFISILNSEAFY.

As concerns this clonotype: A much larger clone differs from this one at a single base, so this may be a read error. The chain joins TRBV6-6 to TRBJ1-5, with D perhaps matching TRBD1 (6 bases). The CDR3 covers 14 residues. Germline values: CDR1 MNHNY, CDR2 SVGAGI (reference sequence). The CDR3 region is CTSSPTGPLGPQHF. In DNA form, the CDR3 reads TGTACCAGCAGTCCCACAGGGCCCCTAGGGCCCCAGCATTTT.

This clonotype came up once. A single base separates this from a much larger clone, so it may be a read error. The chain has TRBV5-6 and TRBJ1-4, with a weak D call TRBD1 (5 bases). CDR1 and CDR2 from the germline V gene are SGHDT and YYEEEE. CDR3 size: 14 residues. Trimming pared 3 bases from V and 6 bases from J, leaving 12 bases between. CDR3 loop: CASSWTPSDEKLFF. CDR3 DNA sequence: TGTGCCAGCAGCTGGACACCTTCTGATGAAAAACTGTTTTTT.

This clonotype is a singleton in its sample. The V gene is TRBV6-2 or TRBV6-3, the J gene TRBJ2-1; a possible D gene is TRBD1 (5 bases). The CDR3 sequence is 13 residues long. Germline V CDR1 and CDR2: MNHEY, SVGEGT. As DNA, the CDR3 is TGTTCCTGCTACCGCAGCAGGGCCAATGAGCAGTTCTTC. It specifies CSCYRSRANEQFF.

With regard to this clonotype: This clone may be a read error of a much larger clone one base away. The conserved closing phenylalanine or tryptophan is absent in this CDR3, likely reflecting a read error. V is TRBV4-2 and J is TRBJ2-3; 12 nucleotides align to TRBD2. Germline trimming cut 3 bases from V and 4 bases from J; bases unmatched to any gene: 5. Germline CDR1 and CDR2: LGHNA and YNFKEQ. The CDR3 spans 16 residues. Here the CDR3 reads CASSQTSGSGADTQYL. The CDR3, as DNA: TGTGCCAGCAGCCAGACTAGCGGGAGTGGGGCAGATACGCAGTATTTG.

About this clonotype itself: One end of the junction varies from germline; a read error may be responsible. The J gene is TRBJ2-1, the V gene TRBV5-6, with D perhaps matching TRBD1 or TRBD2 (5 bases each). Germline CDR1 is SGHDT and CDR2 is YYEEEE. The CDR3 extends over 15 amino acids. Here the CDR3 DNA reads TGTGCCAGCAGCCACCGGGATAGGGGTTACAATGAGCGGTTCTTC. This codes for CASSHRDRGYNERFF.

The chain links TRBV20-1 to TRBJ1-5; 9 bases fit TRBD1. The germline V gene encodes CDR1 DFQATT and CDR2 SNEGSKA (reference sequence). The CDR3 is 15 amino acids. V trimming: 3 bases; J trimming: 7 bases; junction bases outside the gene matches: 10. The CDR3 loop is CSARDGQGTEQPQHF. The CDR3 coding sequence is TGCAGTGCTAGGGATGGACAGGGGACCGAGCAGCCCCAGCATTTT.